The next 29 T cell receptor beta chains were all read from a single sample in a study of cytomegalovirus exposure and HLA in healthy donors. Vbeta (60) and Jbeta (13) primers were used in the PCR. TCRdb keeps only in-frame clones here, not all; method: immunoSEQ multiplex PCR. Among approximately 150,000 clones listed, 75% to 80% were seen once. Specimen: PBMCs. The source is a woman aged 18-29 years in good health and CMV-seropositive.

The V and J genes are TRBV15 and TRBJ2-7; 12 bases align to TRBD2. Per germline, CDR1 LNHNV and CDR2 YYDKDF (reference sequence). This CDR3 has 15 amino acids. Germline trimming cut 3 bases from V and 4 bases from J; bases unmatched to any gene: 4. The CDR3 spells CATSRGTSGLYEQYF. DNA of the CDR3: TGTGCCACCAGCAGGGGGACTAGCGGGCTATACGAGCAGTACTTC.

V is TRBV15 and J is TRBJ2-7; 14 bases agree with TRBD2. After removal of 1 base from V and 3 bases from J, the junction contained 5 bases not matched to a gene. The germline V gene encodes CDR1 LNHNV and CDR2 YYDKDF (reference sequence). The CDR3 runs 17 residues. CDR3 sequence reads: CATSRAKGTSGGYEQYF. The CDR3 DNA reads TGTGCCACCAGCAGAGCTAAAGGGACTAGCGGGGGCTACGAGCAGTACTTC.

The rearrangement joins TRBV5-1 to TRBJ2-7; the match to TRBD1 covers 8 bases. J gave up 6 bases and V 4 bases, and 6 bases lay outside the gene matches. The germline V gene encodes CDR1 SGHRS and CDR2 YFSETQ. The CDR3 spans 13 residues. The CDR3 region has the DNA TGCGCCAGCAGCGTGGGGGACAGGTCCGAGCAGTACTTC. The encoded protein is CASSVGDRSEQYF.

V gene TRBV6-1 combines with J gene TRBJ1-2, with D maybe TRBD1 (6 bases). The CDR3 contains 14 residues. Deletions cut 4 bases from V and 4 bases from J, with 13 bases between. Germline assignment: CDR1 MNHNS and CDR2 SASEGT. For the CDR3, the DNA is TGTGCCAGCAGTGGGACTGGGGGCCCCTATGGCTACACCTTC. Protein product: CASSGTGGPYGYTF.

This chain links TRBV4-1 with TRBJ2-3, with D possibly being TRBD2 (6 bases). CDR1 MGHRA and CDR2 YSYEKL come from the germline V gene. This CDR3 is 14 amino acids long. V lost 4 bases, J lost 5 bases, and 13 bases lay in between. CDR3 residues: CASSRLEGKDTQYF. For the CDR3, the DNA is TGCGCCAGCAGCCGACTAGAAGGCAAAGATACGCAGTATTTT.

This clone was found once. The chain joins TRBV5-1 to TRBJ2-6, with D unresolved. CDR1 is SGHRS, CDR2 YFSETQ, per germline. V lost 4 bases, J lost 0 bases, and 8 bases lay in between. This CDR3 is 15 amino acids long. The CDR3 sequence is CASSLEDSGANVLTF. CDR3 DNA: TGCGCCAGCAGCCTCGAGGACTCTGGGGCCAACGTCCTGACTTTC.

V gene TRBV5-6 combines with J gene TRBJ2-1; 14 bases fit TRBD2. V was clipped by 4 bases and J by 4 bases; unmatched bases: 7. The CDR3 consists of 17 residues. Germline values: CDR1 SGHDT, CDR2 YYEEEE. For the CDR3, the DNA is TGTGCCAGCAGCCCGGGACTAGCGGGGGTCTGGTACAATGAGCAGTTCTTC. Protein sequence: CASSPGLAGVWYNEQFF.

This sequence joins TRBV7-2 and TRBJ2-3; D unclear. With 2 bases removed from V and 1 base from J, the gap between germline ends came to 10 bases. CDR1 SGHTA and CDR2 FQGNSA come from the germline V gene. This CDR3 region has 15 residues. CDR3 sequence: CASSLYKFGTDTQYF. CDR3 sequence (DNA): TGTGCCAGCAGCTTATACAAGTTCGGCACAGATACGCAGTATTTT.

V is TRBV6-5 and J is TRBJ1-5; the D gene is possibly TRBD1 (5 bases). This CDR3 has 13 amino acids. The germline V gene encodes CDR1 MNHEY and CDR2 SVGAGI. Trimming cost V 5 bases and J 12 bases, with 17 bases left between them. For the CDR3, the DNA is TGTGCCAGCAGTCCCAGCGGGGCGCGCCGCCAGCATTTT. As protein: CASSPSGARRQHF.

This chain connects TRBV10-3 to TRBJ2-6; TRBD2 is a possible D gene (6 bases). CDR1 and CDR2 (germline): ENHRY, SYGVKD. The germline V and J ends were trimmed by 0 bases and 0 bases, with 6 bases remaining between them. The CDR3 is 16 amino acids. CDR3 protein: CAISESGGSGANVLTF. CDR3 bases: TGTGCCATCAGTGAGTCGGGAGGCTCTGGGGCCAACGTCCTGACTTTC.

This clone was observed a single time. The V and J genes are TRBV6-6 and TRBJ1-2; 7 nucleotides align to TRBD1. The germline CDR1 and CDR2 sequences are MNHNY and SVGAGI (reference sequence). V shed 0 bases, J shed 7 bases, and the junction held 2 bases outside the gene matches. The CDR3 is 13 amino acids. Here the CDR3 DNA reads TGTGCCAGCAGTTACTCGACAGGGTTTGGCTACACCTTC. Protein product: CASSYSTGFGYTF.

The rearrangement links TRBV7-2 to TRBJ2-7, with D uncertain. V was cut by 6 bases and J by 0 bases, with 9 bases left in between. In germline, CDR1 is SGHTA, CDR2 FQGNSA. This CDR3 contains 13 residues. Written as DNA, the CDR3 is TGTGCCAGCAGTCTGTCCGGCTCCTACGAGCAGTACTTC. Protein: CASSLSGSYEQYF.

This clone was counted once. V gene TRBV11-2 combines with J gene TRBJ2-7, with 11 nucleotides matching TRBD2. Germline CDR1 is SGHAT and CDR2 is FQNNGV. The V segment lost 5 bases and the J segment 2 bases; nucleotides outside the gene matches: 8. The CDR3 spans 16 residues. The CDR3 here is CASSVRLAGLTYEQYF. The CDR3 DNA sequence: TGTGCCAGCAGCGTCAGACTAGCGGGGCTTACCTACGAGCAGTACTTC.

A few counts support this clone. The V and J genes are TRBV19 and TRBJ1-1; 7 nucleotides agree with TRBD1. V shed 2 bases, J shed 4 bases, and the junction held 1 base outside the gene matches. CDR3 size: 13 residues. Germline V CDR1 and CDR2: LNHDA, SQIVND (reference sequence). CDR3 sequence: CASSIQGGTEAFF. As DNA, the CDR3 is TGTGCCAGTAGTATACAGGGGGGCACTGAAGCTTTCTTT.

This chain connects TRBV13 to TRBJ2-5; tentative D call: TRBD1 (6 bases). The ends were cut back, 8 bases at V and 5 bases at J, with 18 bases in the middle. The CDR3 runs to 14 residues. From germline, CDR1 is PRHDT and CDR2 FYEKMQ (reference sequence). The CDR3 here is CASSPGPRGETQYF. For the CDR3, the DNA is TGTGCCAGCTCTCCGGGCCCTAGGGGGGAGACCCAGTACTTC.

V and J are TRBV6-6 and TRBJ2-7, with 8 nucleotides matching TRBD1. Looked up from germline, CDR1 is MNHNY and CDR2 is SVGAGI (reference sequence). Trimming removed 6 bases from V and 6 bases from J; junction bases left unmatched: 13. CDR3 length: 15 amino acids. CDR3 residues: CASRRTGLEISEQYF. In nucleotides, the CDR3 is TGTGCCAGCAGAAGGACAGGGTTGGAAATTTCCGAGCAGTACTTC.

This clone was seen a single time. V is TRBV6-6 and J is TRBJ1-1; 8 bases are a match to TRBD1. Germline CDR1 is MNHNY and CDR2 is SVGAGI (reference sequence). The ends lost 7 bases at V and 5 bases at J; junction bases unmatched: 9. This CDR3 is 14 amino acids long. CDR3 in amino acids: CASIRGQVGTEAFF. The CDR3 region has the DNA TGTGCCAGCATCAGGGGACAGGTGGGAACTGAAGCTTTCTTT.

This sequence joins TRBV29-1 and TRBJ1-2, with 12 bases that match TRBD1. V was clipped by 3 bases and J by 5 bases; unmatched bases: 7. Germline V gives CDR1 SQVTM, CDR2 ANQGSEA. CDR3 length: 15 residues. The CDR3 sequence is CSVELLGQGAYGYTF. The CDR3 coding sequence is TGCAGCGTTGAGCTACTGGGACAGGGGGCGTATGGCTACACCTTC.

This clone was detected once. This chain links TRBV5-1 with TRBJ2-1; 7 positions match TRBD2. The J segment lost 1 base and the V segment lost 4 bases, leaving 5 bases of the junction unmatched. The V gene's germline CDR1 is SGHRS and CDR2 YFSETQ. The CDR3 has 15 residues. The CDR3 DNA reads as TGCGCCAGCAGCGTGCCTAGCGGATCCTACAATGAGCAGTTCTTC. Amino acids: CASSVPSGSYNEQFF.

The rearrangement uses TRBV2 and TRBJ2-1; 10 nucleotides line up with TRBD1. The J segment lost 7 bases and the V segment lost 9 bases, leaving 9 bases of the junction unmatched. This CDR3 is 14 amino acids long. The germline V gene encodes CDR1 SNHLY and CDR2 FYNNEI. CDR3 DNA sequence: TGTGCCAGAGGGGGGGACAGGGGTGTAAATGAGCAGTTCTTC. This sequence encodes CARGGDRGVNEQFF.

The CDR3 DNA follows: TGTGCCAGCAGTTTATCCCCTGGGGGGATCGAGGACGAGCAGTACTTC. As protein: CASSLSPGGIEDEQYF. This rearrangement joins TRBV28 to TRBJ2-7, with D tentatively TRBD2 (6 bases). The CDR3 length is 16 residues. Trimming left V 1 base short and J 5 bases short, with 18 bases between. The germline gives CDR1 MDHEN, CDR2 SYDVKM.

V is TRBV30 and J is TRBJ1-2; D is possibly TRBD1 (6 bases). This CDR3 spans 13 amino acids. V was trimmed by 2 bases and J by 8 bases, leaving 15 bases between them. Germline V gene sequence: CDR1 GTSNPN, CDR2 SVGIG (reference sequence). The CDR3 protein is CAWSSHRVDGYTF. The CDR3 DNA sequence: TGTGCCTGGAGTAGCCACAGGGTAGACGGCTACACCTTC.

V is TRBV29-1 and J is TRBJ2-7, with 7 bases that match TRBD2. Germline CDR1 and CDR2: SQVTM and ANQGSEA. The CDR3 totals 12 residues. Germline trimming cut 4 bases from V and 7 bases from J; bases unmatched to any gene: 7. The CDR3 is CSVVIWEGEQYF. CDR3 in DNA: TGCAGCGTTGTAATTTGGGAGGGGGAGCAGTACTTC.

V is TRBV15 and J is TRBJ2-7, with 8 bases fitting TRBD2. Germline assignment: CDR1 LNHNV and CDR2 YYDKDF (reference sequence). The ends lost 5 bases at V and 0 bases at J; junction bases unmatched: 6. The CDR3 runs to 15 residues. As DNA, the CDR3 is TGTGCCACCAGCTTCCAGCGGGGGAGCTCCTACGAGCAGTACTTC. It codes for CATSFQRGSSYEQYF.

This clone was observed a few times. This chain uses TRBV6-1 with TRBJ1-2; possible D gene TRBD1, 6 bases. The CDR3 runs 13 residues. Germline lookup yields CDR1 MNHNS and CDR2 SASEGT. V lost 5 bases to trimming and J lost 3 bases, with 10 bases between them. In DNA form, the CDR3 reads TGTGCCAGCAGTAAACACAGGGACTATGGCTACACCTTC. Translating it yields CASSKHRDYGYTF.

DNA for the CDR3: TGTGCCAGCAGCCAGGAGGACAGGGCTTACTCTGGGGCCAACGTCCTGACTTTC. Translated, it gives CASSQEDRAYSGANVLTF. V gene TRBV28 combines with J gene TRBJ2-6; 8 bases are shared with TRBD1. This CDR3 region has 18 residues. Unmatched junction bases numbered 10, after V lost 6 bases and J lost 0 bases. CDR1 MDHEN and CDR2 SYDVKM come from the germline V gene.

V is TRBV7-9 and J is TRBJ1-2, with 8 positions matching TRBD1. The CDR3 is 12 amino acids. The germline V gene encodes CDR1 SEHNR and CDR2 FQNEAQ (reference sequence). V lost 2 bases to trimming and J lost 12 bases; unmatched junction nucleotides: 5. CDR3: CASSLSDRANTF. CDR3 DNA sequence: TGTGCCAGCAGCTTATCGGACAGGGCAAACACCTTC. The complete variable domain, with remaining parts taken from reference TRBV7-9 and TRBJ1-2, reads DTGVSQNPRHKITKRGQNVTFRCDPISEHNRLYWYRQTLGQGPEFLTYFQNEAQLEKSRLLSDRFSAERPKGSFSTLEIQRTEQGDSAMYLCASSLSDRANTFGSGTRLTVV.

V gene TRBV10-1 combines with J gene TRBJ2-2, with D perhaps TRBD1 (6 bases). This CDR3 has 15 amino acids. CDR1 and CDR2 from the germline V gene are WNHNN and SYGVQD (reference sequence). Trimming shortened V by 5 bases and J by 0 bases, and 10 bases separated the two germline ends. The CDR3 loop is CASSRDRTNTGELFF. CDR3 nucleotide sequence: TGCGCCAGCAGTAGAGACAGGACGAACACCGGGGAGCTGTTTTTT.

This sequence joins TRBV6-5 and TRBJ1-1; D ambiguous. The CDR3 loop spans 13 amino acids. CDR1 and CDR2 from the germline V gene are MNHEY and SVGAGI. The germline V and J ends were trimmed by 2 bases and 5 bases, with 9 bases remaining between them. CDR3 sequence reads: CASSYAQRTEAFF. Here the CDR3 DNA reads TGTGCCAGCAGTTACGCCCAGAGGACTGAAGCTTTCTTT.